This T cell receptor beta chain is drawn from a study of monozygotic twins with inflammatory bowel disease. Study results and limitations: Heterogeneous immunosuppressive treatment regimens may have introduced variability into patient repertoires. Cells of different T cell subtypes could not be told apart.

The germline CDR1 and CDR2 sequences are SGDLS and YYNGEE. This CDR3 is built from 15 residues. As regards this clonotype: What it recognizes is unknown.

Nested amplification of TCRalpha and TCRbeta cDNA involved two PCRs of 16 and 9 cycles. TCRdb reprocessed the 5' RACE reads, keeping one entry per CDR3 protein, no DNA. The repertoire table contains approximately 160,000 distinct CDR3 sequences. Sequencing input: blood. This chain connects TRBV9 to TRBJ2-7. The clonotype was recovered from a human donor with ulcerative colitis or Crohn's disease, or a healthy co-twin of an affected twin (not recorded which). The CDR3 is CASSVELAGPYEQYF.